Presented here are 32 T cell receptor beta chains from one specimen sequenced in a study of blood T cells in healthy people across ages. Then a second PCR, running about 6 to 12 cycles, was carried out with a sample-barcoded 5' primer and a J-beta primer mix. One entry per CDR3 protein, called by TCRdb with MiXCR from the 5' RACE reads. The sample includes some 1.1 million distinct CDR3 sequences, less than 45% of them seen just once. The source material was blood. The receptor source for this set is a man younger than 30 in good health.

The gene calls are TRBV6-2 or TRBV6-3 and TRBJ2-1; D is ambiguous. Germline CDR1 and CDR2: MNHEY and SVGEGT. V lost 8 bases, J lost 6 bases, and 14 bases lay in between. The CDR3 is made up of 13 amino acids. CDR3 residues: CASGAIEANEQFF. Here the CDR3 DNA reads TGTGCCAGCGGCGCGATCGAGGCCAATGAGCAGTTCTTC.

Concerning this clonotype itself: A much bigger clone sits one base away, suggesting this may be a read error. The CDR3, as DNA: TGTACCAGCAGTTCTAACAATGAGCAGTTCTTC. Protein: CTSSSNNEQFF. The chain employs TRBV12-3 or TRBV12-4 and TRBJ2-1; no reliable D call. The CDR3 contains 11 residues.

As DNA, the CDR3 is TGTGCCAGCCGAACTCTGAGCTCCTACAATGAGCAGTTCTTC. Protein sequence: CASRTLSSYNEQFF. J is TRBJ2-1 and V is TRBV28; no clear D gene. Germline CDR1 and CDR2: MDHEN and SYDVKM. The CDR3 runs 14 residues. V was cut by 8 bases and J by 0 bases, with 11 bases left in between.

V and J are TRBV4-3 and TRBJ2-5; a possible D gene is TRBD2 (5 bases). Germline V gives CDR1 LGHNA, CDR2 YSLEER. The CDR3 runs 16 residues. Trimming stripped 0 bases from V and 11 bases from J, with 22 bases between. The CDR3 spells CASSQDELGGINEQYF. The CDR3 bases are TGCGCCAGCAGCCAAGATGAACTAGGAGGTATTAATGAGCAGTACTTC.

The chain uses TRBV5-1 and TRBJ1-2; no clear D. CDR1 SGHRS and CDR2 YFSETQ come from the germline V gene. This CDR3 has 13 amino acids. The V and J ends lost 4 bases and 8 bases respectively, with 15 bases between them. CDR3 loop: CASSIEPAGGYTF. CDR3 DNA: TGCGCCAGCAGCATCGAACCGGCGGGGGGCTACACCTTC.

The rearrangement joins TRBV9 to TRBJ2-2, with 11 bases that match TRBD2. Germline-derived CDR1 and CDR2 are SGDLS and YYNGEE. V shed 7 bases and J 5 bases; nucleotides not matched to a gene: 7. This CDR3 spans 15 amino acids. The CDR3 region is CASVPGLAETGELFF. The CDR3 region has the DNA TGTGCCAGCGTGCCGGGACTAGCGGAGACCGGGGAGCTGTTTTTT. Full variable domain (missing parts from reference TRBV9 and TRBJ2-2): DSGVTQTPKHLITATGQRVTLRCSPRSGDLSVYWYQQSLDQGLQFLIQYYNGEERAKGNILERFSAQQFPDLHSELNLSSLELGDSALYFCASVPGLAETGELFFGEGSRLTVL.

The CDR3 loop is CASSLALGMTNEKLFF. The CDR3 DNA reads TGTGCCAGCAGCTTAGCTCTGGGAATGACTAATGAAAAACTGTTTTTT. The V call is TRBV7-9, the J call TRBJ1-4; D unresolved. The CDR3 has 16 amino acids. Trimming cost V 0 bases and J 2 bases, with 10 bases left between them. CDR1 is SEHNR and CDR2 is FQNEAQ in the germline V gene (reference sequence).

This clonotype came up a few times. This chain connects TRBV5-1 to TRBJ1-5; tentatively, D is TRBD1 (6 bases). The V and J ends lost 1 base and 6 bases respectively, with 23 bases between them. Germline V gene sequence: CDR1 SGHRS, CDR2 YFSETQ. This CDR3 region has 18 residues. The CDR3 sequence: CASSLHHRHNRVSQPQHF. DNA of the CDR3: TGCGCCAGCAGCTTGCACCACCGCCACAACAGGGTTTCTCAGCCCCAGCATTTT.

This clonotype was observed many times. CDR3: CASSQDWPSGLETQYF. Here the CDR3 DNA reads TGTGCCAGCAGCCAAGATTGGCCTAGTGGCTTAGAGACCCAGTACTTC. The rearrangement uses TRBV4-2 and TRBJ2-5; D gene uncertain. Between the trimmed V and J ends, which lost 0 bases and 4 bases, there was a span of 15 bases. The CDR3 extends over 16 amino acids. Germline V CDR1 and CDR2: LGHNA, YNFKEQ.

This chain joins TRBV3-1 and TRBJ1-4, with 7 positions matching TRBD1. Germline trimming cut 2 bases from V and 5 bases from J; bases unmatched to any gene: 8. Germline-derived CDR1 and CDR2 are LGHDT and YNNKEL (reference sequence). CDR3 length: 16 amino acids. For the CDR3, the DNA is TGTGCCAGCAGCCAACAACCGGGACAGACGAATGAAAAACTGTTTTTT. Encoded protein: CASSQQPGQTNEKLFF. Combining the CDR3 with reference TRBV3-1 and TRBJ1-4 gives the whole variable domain DTAVSQTPKYLVTQMGNDKSIKCEQNLGHDTMYWYKQDSKKFLKIMFSYNNKELIINETVPNRFSPKSPDKAHLNLHINSLELGDSAVYFCASSQQPGQTNEKLFFGSGTQLSVL.

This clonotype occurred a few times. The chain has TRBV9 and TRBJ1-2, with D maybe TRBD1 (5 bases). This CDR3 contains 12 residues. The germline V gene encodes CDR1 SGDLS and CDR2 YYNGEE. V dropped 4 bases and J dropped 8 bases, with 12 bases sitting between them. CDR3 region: CASSNAGGGYTF. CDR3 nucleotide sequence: TGTGCCAGCAGCAACGCCGGGGGGGGCTACACCTTC.

CDR3 sequence reads: CASSFSNKAFF. The CDR3 coding sequence is TGTGCCAGCAGTTTCTCCAACAAAGCTTTCTTT. The chain uses TRBV12-3 or TRBV12-4 and TRBJ1-1, with unresolved D. The CDR3 is 11 residues long. V lost 3 bases, J lost 9 bases, and 8 bases lay in between.

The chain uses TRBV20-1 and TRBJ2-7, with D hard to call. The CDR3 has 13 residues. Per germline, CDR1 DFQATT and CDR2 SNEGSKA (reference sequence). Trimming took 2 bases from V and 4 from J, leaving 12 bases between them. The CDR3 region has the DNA TGCAGTGCTAGATCGTATGCGGAGTACGAGCAGTACTTC. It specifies CSARSYAEYEQYF.

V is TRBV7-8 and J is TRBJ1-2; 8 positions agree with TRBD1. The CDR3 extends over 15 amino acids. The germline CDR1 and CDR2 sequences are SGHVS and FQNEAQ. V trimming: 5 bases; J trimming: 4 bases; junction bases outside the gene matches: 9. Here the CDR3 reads CASSEGQAMIYGYTF. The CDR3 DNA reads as TGTGCCAGCAGCGAGGGACAGGCAATGATCTATGGCTACACCTTC.

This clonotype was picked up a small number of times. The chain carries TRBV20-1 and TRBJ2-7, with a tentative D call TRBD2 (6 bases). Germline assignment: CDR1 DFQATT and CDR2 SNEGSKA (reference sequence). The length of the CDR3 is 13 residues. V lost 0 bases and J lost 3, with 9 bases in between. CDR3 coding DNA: TGCAGTGCTAGAGATACGGGGGACTACGAGCAGTACTTC. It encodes CSARDTGDYEQYF.

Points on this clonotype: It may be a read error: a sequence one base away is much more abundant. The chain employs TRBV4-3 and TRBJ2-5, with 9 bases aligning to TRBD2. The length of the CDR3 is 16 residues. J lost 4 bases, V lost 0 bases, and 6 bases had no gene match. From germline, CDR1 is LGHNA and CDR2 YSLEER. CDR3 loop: CASSQDGGAGGETQYF. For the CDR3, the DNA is TGCGCCAGCAGCCAAGACGGGGGAGCGGGGGGAGAGACCCAGTACTTC.

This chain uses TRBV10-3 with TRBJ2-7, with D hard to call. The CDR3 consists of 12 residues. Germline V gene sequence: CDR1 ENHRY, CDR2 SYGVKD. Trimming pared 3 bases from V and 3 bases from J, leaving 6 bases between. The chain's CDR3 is CAISDEVYEQYF. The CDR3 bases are TGTGCCATCAGTGACGAGGTCTACGAGCAGTACTTC.

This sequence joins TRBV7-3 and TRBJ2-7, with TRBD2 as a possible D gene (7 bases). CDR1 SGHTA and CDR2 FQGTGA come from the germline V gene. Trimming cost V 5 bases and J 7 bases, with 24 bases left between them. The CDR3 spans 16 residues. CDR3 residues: CASSPLAGASYNEQYF. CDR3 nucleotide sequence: TGTGCCAGCAGCCCTTTGGCGGGGGCCTCCTACAATGAGCAGTACTTC.

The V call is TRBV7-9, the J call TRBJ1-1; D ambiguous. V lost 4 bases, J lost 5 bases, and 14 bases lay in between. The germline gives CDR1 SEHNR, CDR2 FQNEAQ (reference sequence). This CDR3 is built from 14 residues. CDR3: CASSSVGEWTEAFF. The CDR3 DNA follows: TGTGCCAGCAGCTCGGTTGGGGAATGGACTGAAGCTTTCTTT.

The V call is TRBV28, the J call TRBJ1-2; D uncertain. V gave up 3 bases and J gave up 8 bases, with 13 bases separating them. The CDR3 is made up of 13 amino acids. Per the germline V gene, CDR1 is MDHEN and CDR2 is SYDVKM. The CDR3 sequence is CASSLSFAGGYTF. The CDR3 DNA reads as TGTGCCAGCAGTTTGTCATTCGCGGGGGGCTACACCTTC.

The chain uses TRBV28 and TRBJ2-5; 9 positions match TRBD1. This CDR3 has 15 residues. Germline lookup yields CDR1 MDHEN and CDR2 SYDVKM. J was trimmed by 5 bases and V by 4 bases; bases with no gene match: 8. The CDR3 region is CASSSPGTGRETQYF. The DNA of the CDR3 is TGTGCCAGCAGTTCTCCAGGGACAGGGAGGGAGACCCAGTACTTC.

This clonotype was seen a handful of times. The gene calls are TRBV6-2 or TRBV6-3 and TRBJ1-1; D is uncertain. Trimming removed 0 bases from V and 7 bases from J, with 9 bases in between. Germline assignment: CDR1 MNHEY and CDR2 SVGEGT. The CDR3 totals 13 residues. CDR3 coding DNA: TGTGCCAGCAGTTACTCGGGCGGATTTGAAGCTTTCTTT. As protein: CASSYSGGFEAFF.

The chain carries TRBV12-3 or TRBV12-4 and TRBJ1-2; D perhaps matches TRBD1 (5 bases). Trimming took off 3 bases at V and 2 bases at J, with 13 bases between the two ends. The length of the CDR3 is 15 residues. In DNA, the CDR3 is TGTGCCAGCAGTTTTTACAGGCCCTGGAACTATGGCTACACCTTC. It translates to CASSFYRPWNYGYTF.

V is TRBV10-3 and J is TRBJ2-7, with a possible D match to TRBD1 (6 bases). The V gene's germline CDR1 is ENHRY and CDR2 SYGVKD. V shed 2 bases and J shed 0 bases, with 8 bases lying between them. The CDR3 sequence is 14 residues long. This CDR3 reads CAISEEQGSYEQYF. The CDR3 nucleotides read TGTGCCATCAGTGAGGAACAGGGCTCCTACGAGCAGTACTTC.

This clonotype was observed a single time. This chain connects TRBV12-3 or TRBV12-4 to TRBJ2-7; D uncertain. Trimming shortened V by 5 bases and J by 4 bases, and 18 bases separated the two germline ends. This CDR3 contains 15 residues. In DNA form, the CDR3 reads TGTGCCAGCAGTAGTGGTCAGGTTTTGGTTTACGAGCAGTACTTC. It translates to CASSSGQVLVYEQYF.

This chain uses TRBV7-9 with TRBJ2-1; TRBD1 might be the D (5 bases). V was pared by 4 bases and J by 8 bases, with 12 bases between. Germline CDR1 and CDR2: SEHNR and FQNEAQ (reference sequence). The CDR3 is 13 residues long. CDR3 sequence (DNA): TGTGCCAGCAGCTCATCAGGGTACCATGAGCAGTTCTTC. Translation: CASSSSGYHEQFF.

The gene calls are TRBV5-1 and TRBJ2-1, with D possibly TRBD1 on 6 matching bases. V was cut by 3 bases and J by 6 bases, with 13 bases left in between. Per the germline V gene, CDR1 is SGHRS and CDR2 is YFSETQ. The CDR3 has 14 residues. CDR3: CASSYGQRANEQFF. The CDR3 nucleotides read TGCGCCAGCAGCTACGGACAGAGGGCCAATGAGCAGTTCTTC. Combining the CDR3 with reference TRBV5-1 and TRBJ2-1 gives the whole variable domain KAGVTQTPRYLIKTRGQQVTLSCSPISGHRSVSWYQQTPGQGLQFLFEYFSETQRNKGNFPGRFSGRQFSNSRSEMNVSTLELGDSALYLCASSYGQRANEQFFGPGTRLTVL.

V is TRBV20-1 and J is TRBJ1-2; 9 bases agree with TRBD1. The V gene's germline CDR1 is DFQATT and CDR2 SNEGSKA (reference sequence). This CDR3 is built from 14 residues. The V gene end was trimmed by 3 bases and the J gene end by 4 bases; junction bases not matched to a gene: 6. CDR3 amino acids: CSASEGQGTYGYTF. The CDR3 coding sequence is TGCAGTGCTAGTGAGGGACAGGGCACCTATGGCTACACCTTC.

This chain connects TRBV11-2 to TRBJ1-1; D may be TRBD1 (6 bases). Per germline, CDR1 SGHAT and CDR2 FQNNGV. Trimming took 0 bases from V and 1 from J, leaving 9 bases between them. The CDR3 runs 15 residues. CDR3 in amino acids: CASSLERGANTEAFF. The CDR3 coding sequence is TGTGCCAGCAGCTTAGAAAGGGGGGCGAACACTGAAGCTTTCTTT.

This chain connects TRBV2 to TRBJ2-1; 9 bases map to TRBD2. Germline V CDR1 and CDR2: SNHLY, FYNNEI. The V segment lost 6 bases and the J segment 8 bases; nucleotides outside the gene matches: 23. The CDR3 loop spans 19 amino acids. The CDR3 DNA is TGTGCCAGCAGCGGACTAGCGAGGGGGCTTAATATTATTTCGCATGAGCAGTTCTTC. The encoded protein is CASSGLARGLNIISHEQFF.

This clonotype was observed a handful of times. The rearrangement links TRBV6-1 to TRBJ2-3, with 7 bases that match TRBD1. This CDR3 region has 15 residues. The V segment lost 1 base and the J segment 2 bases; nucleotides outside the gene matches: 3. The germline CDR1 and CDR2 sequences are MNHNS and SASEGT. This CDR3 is CASSEGDRHTDTQYF. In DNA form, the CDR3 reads TGTGCCAGCAGTGAAGGGGACAGACACACAGATACGCAGTATTTT.

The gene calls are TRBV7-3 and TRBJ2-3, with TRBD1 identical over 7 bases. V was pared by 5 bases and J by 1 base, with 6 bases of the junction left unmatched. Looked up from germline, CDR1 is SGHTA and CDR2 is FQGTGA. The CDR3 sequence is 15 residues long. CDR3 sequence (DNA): TGTGCCAGCAGCCTCGACAGGGACCGCACAGATACGCAGTATTTT. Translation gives CASSLDRDRTDTQYF.